This entry is about one TCR beta chain. This record comes from a study of blood T cell repertoires in COVID-19. At the level of the study: There were acute and convalescent COVID-19 samples, and they came from the United States, Italy and Spain.

How the authors handled the data: Cell counts per sample came from amplifying reference gene primers. Generated by immunoSEQ multiplex PCR, the TCRdb table keeps only in-frame clones and is missing some. V, J and clone size are taken as reported in that table, and D and trimming were inferred from the DNA itself. The data show tens of thousands of clones, 90% seen once. Seattle's cohort entered during active infection and was followed longitudinally. Sequenced input: peripheral blood. The TCR originated in a man aged 50 or older with COVID-19, enrolled during active disease.

The CDR3 DNA reads as TGTGCCAGCAGTTTAGGATTAAGGGGGTTGGAGTTCTTC. Translating it yields CASSLGLRGLEFF. The chain carries TRBV27 and TRBJ2-1; D perhaps matches TRBD1 (6 bases). V lost 2 bases, J lost 14 bases, and 16 bases lay in between. The CDR3 runs to 13 residues. The germline V gene encodes CDR1 MNHEY and CDR2 SMNVEV (reference sequence).